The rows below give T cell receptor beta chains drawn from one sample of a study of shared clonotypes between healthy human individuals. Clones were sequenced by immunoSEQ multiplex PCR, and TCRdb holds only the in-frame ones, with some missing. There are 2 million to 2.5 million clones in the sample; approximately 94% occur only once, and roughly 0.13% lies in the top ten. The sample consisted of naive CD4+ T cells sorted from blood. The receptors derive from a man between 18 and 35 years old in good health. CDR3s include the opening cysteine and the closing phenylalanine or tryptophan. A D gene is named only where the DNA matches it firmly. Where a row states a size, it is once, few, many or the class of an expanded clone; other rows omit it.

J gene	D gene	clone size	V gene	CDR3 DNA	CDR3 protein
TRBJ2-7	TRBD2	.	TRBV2	TGTGCCAGCAGTGAAGGGGCTAGCGGGGTTACCTACGAGCAGTACTTC	CASSEGASGVTYEQYF
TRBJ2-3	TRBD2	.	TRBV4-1	TGCGCCAGCAGCCCCCGCCCCCCTGAACTAGCGGGGGGTTCGAGAGATACGCAGTATTTT	CASSPRPPELAGGSRDTQYF
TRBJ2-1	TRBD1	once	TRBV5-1	TGCGCCAGCAGTCCGACAGGGGGCTTCAATGAGCAGTTCTTC	CASSPTGGFNEQFF
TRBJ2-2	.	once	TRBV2	TGTGCCAGCCGGGGGCGGTTGGCCGGGGAGCTGTTTTTT	CASRGRLAGELFF
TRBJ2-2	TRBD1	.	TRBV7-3	TGTGCCAGCAGCGCACAGGGGTCCGGGGAGCTGTTTTTT	CASSAQGSGELFF
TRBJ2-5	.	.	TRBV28	TGTGCCAGCAATCCTGGCGGGCGGGAGACCCAGTACTTC	CASNPGGRETQYF
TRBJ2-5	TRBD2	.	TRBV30	TGTGCCTGGAGTGAGCGGGATTGGGAAGAGACCCAGTACTTC	CAWSERDWEETQYF
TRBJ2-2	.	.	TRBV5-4	TGTGCCAGCAGCTTGGACGGGGGCACCGGGGAGCTGTTTTTT	CASSLDGGTGELFF
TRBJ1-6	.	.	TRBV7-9	TGTGCCAGCAGCTTAGAACTTTTTTCACCCCTCCACTTT	CASSLELFSPLHF
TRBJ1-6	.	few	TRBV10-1	TGCGCCAGCAGTGACGGTCGGCGGCCGAATTCACCCCTCCACTTT	CASSDGRRPNSPLHF
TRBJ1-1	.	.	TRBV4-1	TGCGCCAGCAGCCACCCCTTAGCCGTTACAGCGACTAACACTGAAGCTTTCTTT	CASSHPLAVTATNTEAFF
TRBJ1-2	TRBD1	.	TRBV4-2	TGTGCCAGCAGCCAAGACAGGGGGCACTATGGCTACACCTTC	CASSQDRGHYGYTF
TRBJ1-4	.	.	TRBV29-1	TGCAGCGCTTTAGGCCGTGGTGCTAATGAAAAACTGTTTTTT	CSALGRGANEKLFF
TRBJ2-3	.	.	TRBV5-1	TGCGCCAGCAGCTTGGCCGGCAGGGGCGGCACAGATACGCAGTATTTT	CASSLAGRGGTDTQYF
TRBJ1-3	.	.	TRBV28	TGTGCCAGCAGTTTAAAAGGGACTGGAAACACCATATATTTT	CASSLKGTGNTIYF
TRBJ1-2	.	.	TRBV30	TGTGCCTGGAGTATCGGGCCGGGAGGCTACACCTTC	CAWSIGPGGYTF
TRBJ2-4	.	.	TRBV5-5	TGTGCCAGCAGCTTGGCCTGGGCGAGGGGCACCGAAAACATTCAGTACTTC	CASSLAWARGTENIQYF
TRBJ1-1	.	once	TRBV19	TGTGCCAGTACCTACGGGAGGTTGATGAACACTGAAGCTTTCTTT	CASTYGRLMNTEAFF
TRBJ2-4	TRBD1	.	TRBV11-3	TGTGCCAGCAGCGCTGGGGACAGGGGGCAAAACATTCAGTACTTC	CASSAGDRGQNIQYF
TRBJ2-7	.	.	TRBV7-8	TGTGCCAGCAGCTTACCCAGCGCGGCCTACGAGCAGTACTTC	CASSLPSAAYEQYF
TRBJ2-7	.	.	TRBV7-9	TGTGCCAGCAGCTTGACCAACGTATTAGGGGAGTACGAGCAGTACTTC	CASSLTNVLGEYEQYF
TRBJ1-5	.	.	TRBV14	TGTGCCAGCAGCCGGCAGGGGAACAATCAGCCCCAGCATTTT	CASSRQGNNQPQHF
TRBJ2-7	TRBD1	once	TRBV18	TGTGCCAGCTCACCGACAGGGGGCCCCTACGAGCAGTACTTC	CASSPTGGPYEQYF
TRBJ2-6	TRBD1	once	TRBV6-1	TGTGCCAGCAGTGATACCGGGACAGGGAGGTCTGGGGCCAACGTCCTGACTTTC	CASSDTGTGRSGANVLTF
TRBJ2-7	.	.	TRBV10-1	TGCGCCAGCAGTCCCAGTCTTTTAGGGGCAGCCGCGACGAGAGAGCAGTACTTC	CASSPSLLGAAATREQYF
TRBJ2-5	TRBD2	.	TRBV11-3	TGTGCCAGCAGCTCTCGCCGTTGGGGGGGGACCCAGTACTTC	CASSSRRWGGTQYF
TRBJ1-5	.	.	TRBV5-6	TGTGCCAGCAGCCTTAGGGGGTACAATCAGCCCCAGCATTTT	CASSLRGYNQPQHF
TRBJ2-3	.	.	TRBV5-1	TGCGCCAGCAGCTTTAGTCCCGGCACAGATACGCAGTATTTT	CASSFSPGTDTQYF
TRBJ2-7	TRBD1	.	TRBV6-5	TGTGCCAGCAGTTGGGACAGGGAATATTACGAGCAGTACTTC	CASSWDREYYEQYF
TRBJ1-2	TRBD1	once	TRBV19	TGTGCCAGTTCCCGGACAGGCTATGGCTACACCTTC	CASSRTGYGYTF
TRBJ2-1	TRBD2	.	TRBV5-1	TGCGCCAGCAGCCCGCCGCCCGGGACTAGCGGGAGTTTATACAATGAGCAGTTCTTC	CASSPPPGTSGSLYNEQFF
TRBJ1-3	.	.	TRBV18	TGTGCCAGCTCACCCGGTTCTTACGGTTCTGGAAACACCATATATTTT	CASSPGSYGSGNTIYF